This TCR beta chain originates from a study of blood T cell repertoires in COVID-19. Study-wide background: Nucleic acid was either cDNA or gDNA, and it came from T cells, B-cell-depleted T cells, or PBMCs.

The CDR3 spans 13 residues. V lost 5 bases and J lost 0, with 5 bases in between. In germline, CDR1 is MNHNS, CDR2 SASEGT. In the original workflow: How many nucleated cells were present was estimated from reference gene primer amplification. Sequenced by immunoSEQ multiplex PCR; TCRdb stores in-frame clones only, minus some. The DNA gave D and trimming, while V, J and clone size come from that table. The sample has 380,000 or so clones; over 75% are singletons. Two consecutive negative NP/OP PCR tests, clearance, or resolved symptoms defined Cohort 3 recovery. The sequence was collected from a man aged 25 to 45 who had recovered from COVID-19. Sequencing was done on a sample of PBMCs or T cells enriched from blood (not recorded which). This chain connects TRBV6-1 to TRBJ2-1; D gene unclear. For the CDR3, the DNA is TGTGCCAGCAGTACGAGCTCCTACAATGAGCAGTTCTTC. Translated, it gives CASSTSSYNEQFF.